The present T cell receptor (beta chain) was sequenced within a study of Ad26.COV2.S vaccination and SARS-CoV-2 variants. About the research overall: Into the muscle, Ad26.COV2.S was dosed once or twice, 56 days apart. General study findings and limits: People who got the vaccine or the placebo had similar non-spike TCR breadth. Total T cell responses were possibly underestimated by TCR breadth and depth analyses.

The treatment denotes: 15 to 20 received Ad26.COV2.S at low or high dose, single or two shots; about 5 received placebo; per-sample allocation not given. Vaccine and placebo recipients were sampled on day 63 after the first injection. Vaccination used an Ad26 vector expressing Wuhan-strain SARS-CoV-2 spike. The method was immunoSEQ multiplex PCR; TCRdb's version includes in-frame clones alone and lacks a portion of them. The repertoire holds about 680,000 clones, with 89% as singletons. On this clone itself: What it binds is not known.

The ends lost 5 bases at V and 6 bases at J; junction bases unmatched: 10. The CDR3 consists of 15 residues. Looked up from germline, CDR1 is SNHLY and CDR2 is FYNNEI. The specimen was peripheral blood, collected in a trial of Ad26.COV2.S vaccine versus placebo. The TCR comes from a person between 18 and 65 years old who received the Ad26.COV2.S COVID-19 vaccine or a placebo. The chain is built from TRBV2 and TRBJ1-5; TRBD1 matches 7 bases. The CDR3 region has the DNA TGTGCCAGCAGTAACGACAGGGCCGGAGGTCAGCCCCAGCATTTT. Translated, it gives CASSNDRAGGQPQHF.